These T cell receptor beta chains were read from a single sample in a study of blood T cell repertoires in COVID-19. This table comes from immunoSEQ multiplex PCR, and its TCRdb copy is limited to in-frame clones, with some not included. The sample has tens of thousands of clones; 81% are singletons. Material for sequencing was peripheral blood. The receptors were sampled from a man at least 80 years old with COVID-19, enrolled during active disease. Both conserved end residues are part of each CDR3. The D gene is left open where the match is weak.

V gene: TRBV21-1
D gene: .
J gene: TRBJ2-5
CDR3 protein: CASHSRRETQYF

V gene: TRBV19
D gene: .
J gene: TRBJ1-2
CDR3 protein: CASSILQGPYGYTF

V gene: TRBV4-1
D gene: TRBD2
J gene: TRBJ2-2
CDR3 protein: CASSQALAGVNTGELFF

V gene: TRBV6-5
D gene: .
J gene: TRBJ1-1
CDR3 protein: CASMRTVMNTEAFF

V gene: TRBV18
D gene: TRBD2
J gene: TRBJ2-7
CDR3 protein: CASSPRGLAGSYEQYF

V gene: TRBV7-2
D gene: .
J gene: TRBJ1-6
CDR3 protein: CASSAGYNSPLHF

V gene: TRBV6-2/TRBV6-3
D gene: .
J gene: TRBJ1-1
CDR3 protein: CASSYRGTTEGAFF

V gene: TRBV5-1
D gene: .
J gene: TRBJ2-7
CDR3 protein: CASSWRGPEQYF

V gene: TRBV27
D gene: TRBD1
J gene: TRBJ2-7
CDR3 protein: CASSSRDSVSYEQYF

V gene: TRBV29-1
D gene: .
J gene: TRBJ2-5
CDR3 protein: CSVTTGSVGETQYF

V gene: TRBV30
D gene: TRBD1
J gene: TRBJ1-5
CDR3 protein: CAWGGQGYQPQHF

V gene: TRBV7-2
D gene: .
J gene: TRBJ2-1
CDR3 protein: CASSSLTRRNEQFF

V gene: TRBV27
D gene: .
J gene: TRBJ1-4
CDR3 protein: CASRLGGSEKLFF

V gene: TRBV5-1
D gene: .
J gene: TRBJ1-2
CDR3 protein: CASRGRENDGYTF

V gene: TRBV3-1/TRBV3-2
D gene: .
J gene: TRBJ1-1
CDR3 protein: CASSQGATAEAFF

V gene: TRBV2
D gene: TRBD2
J gene: TRBJ2-4
CDR3 protein: CASIIAGIGEVIQYF

V gene: TRBV4-1
D gene: TRBD1
J gene: TRBJ2-7
CDR3 protein: CASSQDLAGGYFFPTYEQYF

V gene: TRBV5-8
D gene: .
J gene: TRBJ1-1
CDR3 protein: CASSRVMNTEAFF

V gene: TRBV7-6
D gene: .
J gene: TRBJ2-7
CDR3 protein: CASSSGLIYEQYF

V gene: TRBV29-1
D gene: TRBD1
J gene: TRBJ2-2
CDR3 protein: CSVVRQGAVGELFF

V gene: TRBV10-3
D gene: .
J gene: TRBJ2-3
CDR3 protein: CAISLSPGADTQYF

V gene: TRBV27
D gene: .
J gene: TRBJ2-5
CDR3 protein: CASSLLRQETQYF

V gene: TRBV18
D gene: TRBD2
J gene: TRBJ2-2
CDR3 protein: CASSPQIAGDANTGELFF

V gene: TRBV12-5
D gene: .
J gene: TRBJ2-1
CDR3 protein: CASGLRYNEQFF

V gene: TRBV18
D gene: .
J gene: TRBJ2-1
CDR3 protein: CASSPPLAYNEQFF

V gene: TRBV4-2
D gene: .
J gene: TRBJ1-2
CDR3 protein: CASSHRDGYGYTF

V gene: TRBV6-4
D gene: TRBD2
J gene: TRBJ2-3
CDR3 protein: CASSEELAGTDTQYF

V gene: TRBV2
D gene: .
J gene: TRBJ2-2
CDR3 protein: CASSAENTGELFF

V gene: TRBV28
D gene: .
J gene: TRBJ1-1
CDR3 protein: CASRRLTGTTEAFF

V gene: TRBV25-1
D gene: .
J gene: TRBJ1-2
CDR3 protein: CASSESGANWYGYTF

V gene: TRBV2
D gene: .
J gene: TRBJ1-5
CDR3 protein: CASTVGPGNQPQHF

V gene: TRBV28
D gene: .
J gene: TRBJ2-7
CDR3 protein: CASSQGPTYEQYF

V gene: TRBV5-6
D gene: .
J gene: TRBJ2-1
CDR3 protein: CASSLVQGGYNEQFF

V gene: TRBV10-3
D gene: TRBD1
J gene: TRBJ1-2
CDR3 protein: CAISESAKGTGINYGYTF

V gene: TRBV6-2/TRBV6-3
D gene: .
J gene: TRBJ1-5
CDR3 protein: CASSYSRGRSNQPQHF

V gene: TRBV2
D gene: TRBD1
J gene: TRBJ2-6
CDR3 protein: CASRWTGNPSSGANVLTF

V gene: TRBV11-2
D gene: TRBD1
J gene: TRBJ1-1
CDR3 protein: CASSPDRDLGAFF

V gene: TRBV5-6
D gene: .
J gene: TRBJ1-3
CDR3 protein: CASSFRGTSSGNTIYF

V gene: TRBV7-2
D gene: TRBD1
J gene: TRBJ2-5
CDR3 protein: CASRLTLDRGGETQYF

V gene: TRBV7-3
D gene: .
J gene: TRBJ2-2
CDR3 protein: CASSSPNLAGELFF

V gene: TRBV7-6
D gene: .
J gene: TRBJ1-1
CDR3 protein: CASSLEGRTSTLTEAFF

V gene: TRBV7-2
D gene: .
J gene: TRBJ2-7
CDR3 protein: CASSLRAGPSYEQYF

V gene: TRBV7-3
D gene: .
J gene: TRBJ1-6
CDR3 protein: CASSPLGNSPLHF

V gene: TRBV10-3
D gene: TRBD1
J gene: TRBJ1-1
CDR3 protein: CAIGTGGEEAFF

V gene: TRBV6-5
D gene: .
J gene: TRBJ2-7
CDR3 protein: CASSKQGGKYEQYF

V gene: TRBV27
D gene: TRBD1
J gene: TRBJ2-1
CDR3 protein: CASSIDRGLHEQFF

V gene: TRBV29-1
D gene: .
J gene: TRBJ2-2
CDR3 protein: CSVAAGELFF

V gene: TRBV7-2
D gene: TRBD2
J gene: TRBJ2-1
CDR3 protein: CASSLRLAGVEQFF

V gene: TRBV27
D gene: TRBD2
J gene: TRBJ2-7
CDR3 protein: CASRGTTFLREQYF